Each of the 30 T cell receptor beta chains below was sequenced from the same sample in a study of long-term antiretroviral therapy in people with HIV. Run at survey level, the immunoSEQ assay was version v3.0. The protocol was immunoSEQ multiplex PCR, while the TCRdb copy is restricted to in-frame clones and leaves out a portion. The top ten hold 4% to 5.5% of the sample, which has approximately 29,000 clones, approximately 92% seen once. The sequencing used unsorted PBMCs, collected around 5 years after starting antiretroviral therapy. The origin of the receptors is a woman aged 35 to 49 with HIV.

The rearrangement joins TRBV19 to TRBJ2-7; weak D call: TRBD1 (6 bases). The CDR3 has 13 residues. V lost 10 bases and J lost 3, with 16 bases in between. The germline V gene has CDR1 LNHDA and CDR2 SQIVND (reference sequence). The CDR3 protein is CATSGAILYEQYF. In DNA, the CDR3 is TGTGCCACCTCAGGGGCAATTCTCTACGAGCAGTACTTC.

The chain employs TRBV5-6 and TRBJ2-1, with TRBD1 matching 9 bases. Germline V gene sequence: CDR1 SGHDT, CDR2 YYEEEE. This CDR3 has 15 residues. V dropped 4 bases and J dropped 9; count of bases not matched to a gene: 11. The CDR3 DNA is TGTGCCAGCAGCGTTGGGACAGGGCTGGGGAGTGAGCAGTTCTTC. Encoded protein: CASSVGTGLGSEQFF.

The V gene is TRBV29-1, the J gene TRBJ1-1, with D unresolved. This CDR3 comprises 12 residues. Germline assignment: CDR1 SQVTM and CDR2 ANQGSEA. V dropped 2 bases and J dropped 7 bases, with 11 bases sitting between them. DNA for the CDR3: TGCAGCGTTGAAAATCTTGGGTTTGAAGCTTTCTTT. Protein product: CSVENLGFEAFF.

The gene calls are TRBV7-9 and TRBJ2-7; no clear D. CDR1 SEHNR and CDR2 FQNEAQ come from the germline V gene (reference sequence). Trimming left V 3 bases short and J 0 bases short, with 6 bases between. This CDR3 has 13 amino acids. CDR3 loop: CASSFDSSYEQYF. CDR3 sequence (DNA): TGTGCCAGCAGCTTCGATAGCTCCTACGAGCAGTACTTC. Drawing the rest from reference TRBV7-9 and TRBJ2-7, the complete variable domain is DTGVSQNPRHKITKRGQNVTFRCDPISEHNRLYWYRQTLGQGPEFLTYFQNEAQLEKSRLLSDRFSAERPKGSFSTLEIQRTEQGDSAMYLCASSFDSSYEQYFGPGTRLTVT.

For the CDR3, the DNA is TGTGCCAGTTTCGGCCGCGGGGCTGGCACCTACGAGCAGTACTTC. Translated: CASFGRGAGTYEQYF. The V gene is TRBV27, the J gene TRBJ2-7, with D possibly TRBD2 on 6 matching bases. The germline CDR1 and CDR2 sequences are MNHEY and SMNVEV (reference sequence). The CDR3 contains 15 residues. Between the trimmed V and J ends, which lost 9 bases and 2 bases, there was a span of 20 bases.

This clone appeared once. CDR3 residues: CASSPNIDIYNEQFF. The CDR3 bases are TGTGCCAGCAGCCCCAACATCGATATCTACAATGAGCAGTTCTTC. This chain links TRBV7-2 with TRBJ2-1; D uncertain. V was cut by 5 bases and J by 3 bases, with 14 bases left in between. CDR1 and CDR2 from the germline V gene are SGHTA and FQGNSA. This CDR3 contains 15 residues.

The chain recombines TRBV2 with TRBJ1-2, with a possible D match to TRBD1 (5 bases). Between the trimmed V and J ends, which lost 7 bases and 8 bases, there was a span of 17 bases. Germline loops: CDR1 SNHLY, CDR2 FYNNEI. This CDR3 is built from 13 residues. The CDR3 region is CASMGPLRGGYTF. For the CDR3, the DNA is TGTGCCAGCATGGGACCCTTAAGAGGGGGCTACACCTTC.

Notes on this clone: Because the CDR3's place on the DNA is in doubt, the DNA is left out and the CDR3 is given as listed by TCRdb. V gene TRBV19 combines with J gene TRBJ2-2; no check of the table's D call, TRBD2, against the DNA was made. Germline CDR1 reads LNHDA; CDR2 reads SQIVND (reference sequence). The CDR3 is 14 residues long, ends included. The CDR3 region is CASSMRETPGSCFF.

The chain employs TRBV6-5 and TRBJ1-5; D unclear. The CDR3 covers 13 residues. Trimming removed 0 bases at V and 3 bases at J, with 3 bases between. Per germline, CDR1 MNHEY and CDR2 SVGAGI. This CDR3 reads CASSYSSNQPQHF. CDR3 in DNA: TGTGCCAGCAGTTACTCTTCCAATCAGCCCCAGCATTTT.

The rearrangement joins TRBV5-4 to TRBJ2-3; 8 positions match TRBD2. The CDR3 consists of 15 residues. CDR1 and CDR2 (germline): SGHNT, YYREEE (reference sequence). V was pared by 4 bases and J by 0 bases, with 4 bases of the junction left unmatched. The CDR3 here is CASSPSGFSTDTQYF. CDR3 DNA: TGTGCCAGCAGCCCTAGCGGGTTTAGCACAGATACGCAGTATTTT. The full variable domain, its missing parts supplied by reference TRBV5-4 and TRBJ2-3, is ETGVTQSPTHLIKTRGQQVTLRCSSQSGHNTVSWYQQALGQGPQFIFQYYREEENGRGNFPPRFSGLQFPNYSSELNVNALELDDSALYLCASSPSGFSTDTQYFGPGTRLTVL.

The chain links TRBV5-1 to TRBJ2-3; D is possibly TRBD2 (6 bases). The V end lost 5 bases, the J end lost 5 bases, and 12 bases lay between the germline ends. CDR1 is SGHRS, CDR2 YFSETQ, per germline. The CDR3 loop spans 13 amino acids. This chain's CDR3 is CASRPAGKDTQYF. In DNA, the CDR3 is TGCGCCAGCAGGCCTGCGGGGAAAGATACGCAGTATTTT.

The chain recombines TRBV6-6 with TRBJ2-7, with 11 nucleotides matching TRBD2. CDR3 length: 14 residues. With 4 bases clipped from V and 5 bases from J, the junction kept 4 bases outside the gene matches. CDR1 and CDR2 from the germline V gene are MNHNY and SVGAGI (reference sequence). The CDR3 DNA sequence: TGTGCCAGCAGTTTCCCGGGACTAGCGGACGAGCAGTACTTC. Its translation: CASSFPGLADEQYF.

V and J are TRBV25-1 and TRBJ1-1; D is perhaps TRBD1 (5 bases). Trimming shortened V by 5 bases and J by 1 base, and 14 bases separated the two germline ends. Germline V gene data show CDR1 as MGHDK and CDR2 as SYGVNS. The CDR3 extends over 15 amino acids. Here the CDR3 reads CASSWGGAGNTEAFF. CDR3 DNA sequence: TGTGCCAGCAGTTGGGGGGGAGCAGGGAACACTGAAGCTTTCTTT.

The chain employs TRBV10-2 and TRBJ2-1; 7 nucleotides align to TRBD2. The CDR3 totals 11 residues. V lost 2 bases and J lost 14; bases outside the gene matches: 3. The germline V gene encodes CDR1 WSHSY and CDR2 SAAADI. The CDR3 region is CASSEGGDEFF. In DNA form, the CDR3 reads TGCGCCAGCAGTGAGGGGGGGGACGAGTTCTTC.

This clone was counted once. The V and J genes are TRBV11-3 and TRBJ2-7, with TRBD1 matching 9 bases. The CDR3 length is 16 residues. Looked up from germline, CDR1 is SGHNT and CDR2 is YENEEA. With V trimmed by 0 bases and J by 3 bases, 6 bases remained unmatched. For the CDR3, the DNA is TGTGCCAGCAGCTTAGATCGGACAGGGGTTTACTACGAGCAGTACTTC. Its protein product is CASSLDRTGVYYEQYF.

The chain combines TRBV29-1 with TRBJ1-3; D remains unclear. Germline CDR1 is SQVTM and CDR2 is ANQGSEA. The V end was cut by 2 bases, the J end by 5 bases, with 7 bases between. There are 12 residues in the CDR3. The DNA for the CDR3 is TGCAGCGTTGAATTGGGCCGAAACACCATATATTTT. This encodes CSVELGRNTIYF.

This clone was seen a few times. In DNA, the CDR3 is TGCAGCGTTGAGGGACGGCTGAACACTGAAGCTTTCTTT. Translated, it gives CSVEGRLNTEAFF. The rearrangement links TRBV29-1 to TRBJ1-1; D might be TRBD1 (5 bases). Germline CDR1 and CDR2: SQVTM and ANQGSEA. Between the trimmed V and J ends, which lost 3 bases and 0 bases, there was a span of 8 bases. This CDR3 has 13 residues.

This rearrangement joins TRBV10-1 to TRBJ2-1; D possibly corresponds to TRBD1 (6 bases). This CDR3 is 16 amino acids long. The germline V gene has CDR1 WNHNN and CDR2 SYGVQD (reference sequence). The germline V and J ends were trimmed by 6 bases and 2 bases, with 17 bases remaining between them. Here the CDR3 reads CASSPGQGTTYNEQFF. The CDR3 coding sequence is TGCGCCAGCAGCCCGGGTCAGGGGACGACCTACAATGAGCAGTTCTTC.

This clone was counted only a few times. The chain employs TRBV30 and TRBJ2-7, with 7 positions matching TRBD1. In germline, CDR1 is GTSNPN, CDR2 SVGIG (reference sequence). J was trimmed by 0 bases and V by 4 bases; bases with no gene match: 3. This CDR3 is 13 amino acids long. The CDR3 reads CAWTGTDSYEQYF. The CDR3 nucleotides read TGTGCCTGGACAGGGACAGACTCCTACGAGCAGTACTTC.

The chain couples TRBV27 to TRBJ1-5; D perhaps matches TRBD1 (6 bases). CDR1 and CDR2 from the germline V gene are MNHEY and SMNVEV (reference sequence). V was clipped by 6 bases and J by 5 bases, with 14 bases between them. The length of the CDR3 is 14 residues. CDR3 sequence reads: CASRPYREDQPQHF. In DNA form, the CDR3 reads TGTGCCAGCAGACCCTACAGGGAGGATCAGCCCCAGCATTTT.

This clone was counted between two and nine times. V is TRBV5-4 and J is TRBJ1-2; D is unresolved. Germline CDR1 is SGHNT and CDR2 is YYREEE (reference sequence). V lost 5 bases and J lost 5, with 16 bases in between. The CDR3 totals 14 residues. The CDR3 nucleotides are TGTGCCAGCAGTGACGGAACGAAGATATATGGCTACACCTTC. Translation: CASSDGTKIYGYTF. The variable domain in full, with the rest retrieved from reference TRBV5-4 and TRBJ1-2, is ETGVTQSPTHLIKTRGQQVTLRCSSQSGHNTVSWYQQALGQGPQFIFQYYREEENGRGNFPPRFSGLQFPNYSSELNVNALELDDSALYLCASSDGTKIYGYTFGSGTRLTVV.

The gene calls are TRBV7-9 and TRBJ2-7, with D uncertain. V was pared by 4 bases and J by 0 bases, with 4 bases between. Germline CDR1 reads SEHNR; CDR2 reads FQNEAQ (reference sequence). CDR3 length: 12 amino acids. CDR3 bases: TGTGCCAGCAGCTCCAGCTCCTACGAGCAGTACTTC. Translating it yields CASSSSSYEQYF.

The CDR3 sequence: CASSRGSPGVVGDTEAFF. The CDR3, as DNA: TGTGCCAGCAGCCGGGGAAGTCCAGGGGTAGTTGGTGACACTGAAGCTTTCTTT. The chain recombines TRBV5-4 with TRBJ1-1, with D possibly TRBD1 on 6 matching bases. From germline, CDR1 is SGHNT and CDR2 YYREEE (reference sequence). The CDR3 has 18 amino acids. V gave up 4 bases and J gave up 3 bases, with 25 bases separating them.

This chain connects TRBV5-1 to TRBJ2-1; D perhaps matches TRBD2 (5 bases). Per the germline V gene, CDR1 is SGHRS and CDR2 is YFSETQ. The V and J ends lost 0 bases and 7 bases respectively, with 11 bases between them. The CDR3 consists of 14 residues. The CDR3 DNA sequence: TGCGCCAGCAGCTTGGTGTTAGAGGGAAATGAGCAGTTCTTC. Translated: CASSLVLEGNEQFF. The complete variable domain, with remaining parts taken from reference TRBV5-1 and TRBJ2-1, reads KAGVTQTPRYLIKTRGQQVTLSCSPISGHRSVSWYQQTPGQGLQFLFEYFSETQRNKGNFPGRFSGRQFSNSRSEMNVSTLELGDSALYLCASSLVLEGNEQFFGPGTRLTVL.

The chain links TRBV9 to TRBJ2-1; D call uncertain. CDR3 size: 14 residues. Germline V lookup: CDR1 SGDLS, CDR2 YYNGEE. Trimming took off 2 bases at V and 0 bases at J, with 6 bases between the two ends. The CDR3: CASSVTPSYNEQFF. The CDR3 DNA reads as TGTGCCAGCAGCGTTACCCCCTCCTACAATGAGCAGTTCTTC.

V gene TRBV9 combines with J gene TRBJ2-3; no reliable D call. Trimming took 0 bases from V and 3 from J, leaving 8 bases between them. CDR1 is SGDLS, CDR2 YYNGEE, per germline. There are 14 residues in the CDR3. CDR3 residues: CASSVAHPTDTQYF. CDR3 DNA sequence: TGTGCCAGCAGCGTAGCCCATCCTACAGATACGCAGTATTTT.

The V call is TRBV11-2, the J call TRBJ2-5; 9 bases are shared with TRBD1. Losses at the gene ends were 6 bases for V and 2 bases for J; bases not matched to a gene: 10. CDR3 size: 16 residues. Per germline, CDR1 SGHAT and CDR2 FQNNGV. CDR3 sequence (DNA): TGTGCCAGCAGGGCTACAGGGGGCTCTCGACAAGAGACCCAGTACTTC. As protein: CASRATGGSRQETQYF.

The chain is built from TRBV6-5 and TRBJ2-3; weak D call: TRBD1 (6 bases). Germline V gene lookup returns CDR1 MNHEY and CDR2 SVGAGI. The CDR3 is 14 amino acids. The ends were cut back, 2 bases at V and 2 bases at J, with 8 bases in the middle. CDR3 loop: CASSYPGATDTQYF. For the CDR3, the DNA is TGTGCCAGCAGTTACCCAGGGGCCACAGATACGCAGTATTTT.

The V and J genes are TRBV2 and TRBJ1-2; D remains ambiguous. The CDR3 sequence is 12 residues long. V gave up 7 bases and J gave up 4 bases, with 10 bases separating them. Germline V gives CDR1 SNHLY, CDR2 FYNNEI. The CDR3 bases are TGTGCCAGCACATCGGGCCTCTATGGCTACACCTTC. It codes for CASTSGLYGYTF.

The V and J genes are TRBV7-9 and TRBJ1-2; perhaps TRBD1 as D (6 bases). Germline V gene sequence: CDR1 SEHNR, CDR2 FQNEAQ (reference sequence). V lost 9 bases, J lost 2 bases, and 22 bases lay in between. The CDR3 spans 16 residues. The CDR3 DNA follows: TGTGCCAGTGAACCGGTCGTGGACAGAGTCAACTATGGCTACACCTTC. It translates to CASEPVVDRVNYGYTF.